This T cell receptor (beta chain) was sequenced for a study of spatial heterogeneity in lung cancer. Germline CDR1 is LGHDT and CDR2 is YNNKEL (reference sequence). The J segment lost 4 bases and the V segment lost 4 bases, leaving 11 bases of the junction unmatched. CDR3 length equals 17 residues. This clonotype has a handful of counts. What it recognizes is unknown. TCRdb reprocessed the 5' RACE reads via MiXCR and lists one record per CDR3 protein. In the table there are 51,000 or so distinct CDR3 sequences, more than 6.5% of which are singletons. The sample's time point: blood at routine non-recurrence follow-up after resection. TCRs were sequenced from unsorted whole RNA of tumor, nontumor lung or PBMC. Study results and caveats: TCRs found ubiquitously expanded in tumor appeared in blood more at resection than at follow-up.

The receptor's source is a female donor with early-stage non-small cell lung cancer. V gene TRBV3-1 combines with J gene TRBJ2-3, with 10 bases identical to TRBD2. The source material was PBMCs, sampled at follow-up. The CDR3 DNA reads TGTGCCAGCAGCCGGACCGCTAGCGGGGGTGGCCCAGATACGCAGTATTTT. Translation: CASSRTASGGGPDTQYF.